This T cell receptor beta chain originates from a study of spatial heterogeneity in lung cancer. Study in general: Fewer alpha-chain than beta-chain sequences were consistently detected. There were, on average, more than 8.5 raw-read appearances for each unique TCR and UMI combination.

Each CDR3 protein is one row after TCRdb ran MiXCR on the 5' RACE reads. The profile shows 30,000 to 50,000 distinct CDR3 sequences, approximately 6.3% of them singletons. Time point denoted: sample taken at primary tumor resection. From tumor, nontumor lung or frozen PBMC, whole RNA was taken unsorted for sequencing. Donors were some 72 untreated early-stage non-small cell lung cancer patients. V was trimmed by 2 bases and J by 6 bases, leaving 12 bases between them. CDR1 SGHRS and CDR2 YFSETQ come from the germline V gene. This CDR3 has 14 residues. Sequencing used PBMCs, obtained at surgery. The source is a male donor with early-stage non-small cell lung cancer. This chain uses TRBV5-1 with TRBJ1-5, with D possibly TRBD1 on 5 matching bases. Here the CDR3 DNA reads TGCGCCAGCAGCTTTGGGGGGGACGGTCAGCCCCAGCATTTT. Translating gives CASSFGGDGQPQHF. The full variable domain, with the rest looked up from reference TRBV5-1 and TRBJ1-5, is KAGVTQTPRYLIKTRGQQVTLSCSPISGHRSVSWYQQTPGQGLQFLFEYFSETQRNKGNFPGRFSGRQFSNSRSEMNVSTLELGDSALYLCASSFGGDGQPQHFGDGTRLSIL.